This TCR beta chain was retrieved from a study of naive and memory T cell subsets. This clonotype turned up a few times. Its antigen is unknown. Whole-study findings and limits: Especially in CD8 cells, naive repertoires contained a few larger clonotypes, possibly CD45RA-re-expressing memory cells.

An equimolar mix of two oligonucleotides served as the beta constant-region primer for TRBC1 and TRBC2. Nested alpha and beta constant-region primers with the SP2 primer drove four PCR rounds on ligated cDNA. TCRdb reanalysed the UMI-ligation and nested PCR reads using MiXCR and keeps one entry per CDR3 protein. The table shows tens of thousands of distinct CDR3 sequences, with around 11% occurring only once. The material sequenced was naive CD4+ T cells from blood. The source is a human donor in good health.

The CDR3 loop reads CSASPTGNYEQYF. The CDR3 DNA is TGCAGTGCTAGCCCAACAGGGAACTACGAGCAGTACTTC. This chain joins TRBV20-1 and TRBJ2-7; weak D call: TRBD1 (6 bases). The CDR3 is 13 amino acids. Germline CDR1 DFQATT, CDR2 SNEGSKA (reference sequence). V shed 3 bases and J shed 3 bases, with 12 bases lying between them.